The clone carrying this TCR beta chain was found many times. The antigen remains unidentified. Researchers amplified the TCR beta CDR3 regions from RNA transcripts. TCR CDR3 regions were first amplified by RT-PCR with HTBI primers. TCRdb analysed the multiplex PCR reads with MiXCR anew, one entry per CDR3 protein. The sample lists 300,000 to 450,000 distinct CDR3 sequences, 15% to 20% occurring once. From germline, CDR1 is SNHLY and CDR2 FYNNEI. The CDR3 totals 15 residues. J lost 4 bases, V lost 5 bases, and 9 bases had no gene match. For ophthalmopathy patients, the Clinical Activity Score was at least 3 and the NOSPECS grade at least 4; duration was under 3 months. Not enrolled were patients with uncontrolled infection, other autoimmune disease, pregnancy or lactation. This sample is drawn from a study of T cells in Graves' hyperthyroidism and ophthalmopathy. Study conclusions and caveats: In blood, most of the thyroid clonotypes expanded above 0.001 were also present. Ophthalmopathy and stable hyperthyroidism were told apart by a 13 V-J model.

The receptor comes from a woman between 40 and 55 years old with Graves' ophthalmopathy. The V call is TRBV2, the J call TRBJ1-1; the match to TRBD1 covers 8 bases. Sequenced: blood. CDR3 coding DNA: TGTGCCAGCAGTCCCAGGACAGGGATGGTCACTGAAGCTTTCTTT. It codes for CASSPRTGMVTEAFF. Based on the CDR3 plus reference TRBV2 and TRBJ1-1, the full variable domain is EPEVTQTPSHQVTQMGQEVILRCVPISNHLYFYWYRQILGQKVEFLVSFYNNEISEKSEIFDDQFSVERPDGSNFTLKIRSTKLEDSAMYFCASSPRTGMVTEAFFGQGTRLTVV.